Presented here are 21 T cell receptor beta chains from one specimen sequenced in a study of regulatory T cells in long-lasting Graves disease. Specified time point: newly diagnosed GD, antithyroid drugs for less than 3 months. Researchers made the TCR library from RNA that was extracted from PBMCs. Arm-PCR of CDR3 regions and iRepertoire HTBI primers were used to build TCR beta libraries. Each CDR3 protein gets one entry after TCRdb re-called the multiplex PCR reads with MiXCR. This repertoire shows 350,000 to 400,000 distinct CDR3 sequences, roughly a sixth found once; its top ten account for over 20%. The sample here was peripheral blood mononuclear cells (PBMCs), taken at new diagnosis, from a patient treated with antithyroid drugs. These receptor sequences come from a female donor with Graves disease.

Comment on this clonotype: At one boundary the junction diverges from the germline segment, which might be a read error. The V gene is TRBV6-2 or TRBV6-3, the J gene TRBJ1-1; 7 nucleotides agree with TRBD1. Germline lookup yields CDR1 MNHEY and CDR2 SVGEGT. The CDR3 is 17 amino acids. CDR3 residues: CASSYSILGPGGTEAFF. DNA for the CDR3: TGCGCCAGCAGTTACTCGATTCTGGGGCCAGGGGGGACTGAAGCTTTCTTT.

The chain joins TRBV29-1 to TRBJ2-7, with D perhaps matching TRBD1 (5 bases). The germline V gene has CDR1 SQVTM and CDR2 ANQGSEA. Trimming shortened V by 4 bases and J by 7 bases, and 17 bases separated the two germline ends. The CDR3 has 13 amino acids. This CDR3 is CSVAINWGGEQYF. The CDR3 DNA follows: TGCAGCGTTGCTATAAACTGGGGCGGAGAGCAGTACTTC.

This clonotype appeared a few times. This chain connects TRBV24-1 to TRBJ2-1; TRBD1 aligns across 7 bases. The CDR3 is made up of 14 amino acids. V was clipped by 7 bases and J by 9 bases; unmatched bases: 11. Germline V gene sequence: CDR1 KGHDR, CDR2 SFDVKD. CDR3 loop: CATRGTVEPTEQFF. The CDR3 DNA sequence: TGTGCCACCAGGGGGACAGTTGAACCAACTGAGCAGTTCTTC.

This clonotype has ten or more counts. J is TRBJ2-7 and V is TRBV12-3 or TRBV12-4; D call uncertain. CDR3 length: 13 amino acids. Deletions cut 2 bases from V and 5 bases from J, with 10 bases between. DNA for the CDR3: TGTGCCAGCAGTTTATGGTTGTGGGACGAGCAGTACTTC. Its translation is CASSLWLWDEQYF.

This clonotype was found many times. The rearrangement uses TRBV12-3 or TRBV12-4 and TRBJ2-3, with TRBD1 identical over 10 bases. Losses at the gene ends were 7 bases for V and 2 bases for J; bases not matched to a gene: 6. The CDR3 has 15 residues. This chain's CDR3 is CASNKDRGNTDTQYF. CDR3 in DNA: TGTGCCAGCAACAAGGACAGGGGGAACACAGATACGCAGTATTTT.

This clonotype was seen at least ten times. This rearrangement joins TRBV3-1 to TRBJ2-5; D gene uncertain. Germline lookup yields CDR1 LGHDT and CDR2 YNNKEL (reference sequence). V lost 4 bases, J lost 2 bases, and 14 bases lay in between. The CDR3 consists of 15 residues. The CDR3 sequence: CASSPEIGSQETQYF. CDR3 DNA: TGTGCCAGCAGCCCAGAGATTGGCAGTCAAGAGACCCAGTACTTC.

This sequence joins TRBV4-3 and TRBJ1-1, with 8 bases matching TRBD1. CDR3 length equals 16 residues. J gave up 5 bases and V 1 base, and 9 bases lay outside the gene matches. CDR1 LGHNA and CDR2 YSLEER come from the germline V gene. The CDR3 DNA reads TGCGCCAGCAGCCAAGCAACACAGGGGGTCAATACTGAAGCTTTCTTT. It is translated as CASSQATQGVNTEAFF.

This clonotype was observed a handful of times. The V gene is TRBV24-1, the J gene TRBJ2-3, with TRBD1 identical over 10 bases. Germline CDR1 and CDR2: KGHDR and SFDVKD. V shed 4 bases and J 2 bases; nucleotides not matched to a gene: 11. CDR3 length: 18 residues. CDR3 in amino acids: CATSDLAGTGATTDTQYF. Written as DNA, the CDR3 is TGTGCCACCAGTGACTTGGCGGGGACAGGGGCGACCACAGATACGCAGTATTTT.

There are many counts of this clonotype. V gene TRBV3-1 combines with J gene TRBJ2-1, with D perhaps TRBD2 (5 bases). V was cut by 1 base and J by 8 bases, with 12 bases left in between. Germline CDR1 and CDR2: LGHDT and YNNKEL (reference sequence). This CDR3 has 14 amino acids. Written as DNA, the CDR3 is TGTGCCAGCAGCCAAGTCCGGGGTCCCGATGAGCAGTTCTTC. Its translation is CASSQVRGPDEQFF.

This clonotype came up many times. This sequence joins TRBV5-1 and TRBJ1-5; D is unclear. CDR1 is SGHRS and CDR2 is YFSETQ in the germline V gene. The ends were cut back, 0 bases at V and 9 bases at J, with 16 bases in the middle. This CDR3 is 15 amino acids long. The chain's CDR3 is CASSLAGGGRGPQHF. CDR3 bases: TGCGCCAGCAGCTTGGCCGGTGGAGGCCGGGGGCCCCAGCATTTT.

In this sample, this clonotype turned up a few times. The rearrangement uses TRBV20-1 and TRBJ1-4, with D possibly TRBD1 on 5 matching bases. Trimming removed 3 bases from V and 5 bases from J, with 10 bases in between. The CDR3 length is 13 residues. Germline V CDR1 and CDR2: DFQATT, SNEGSKA (reference sequence). DNA for the CDR3: TGCAGTGCTAGTTCGACAGAGAATGAAAAACTGTTTTTT. Its protein is CSASSTENEKLFF.

The chain uses TRBV18 and TRBJ1-2; a weak D match, TRBD1 (5 bases). Germline V gene lookup returns CDR1 KGHSH and CDR2 LQKENI. This CDR3 has 14 amino acids. Trimming left V 7 bases short and J 4 bases short, with 16 bases between. CDR3 in amino acids: CASWKARGIYGYTF. In DNA form, the CDR3 reads TGTGCCAGCTGGAAGGCAAGGGGCATCTATGGCTACACCTTC. The variable domain in full, completed from reference TRBV18 and TRBJ1-2, reads NAGVMQNPRHLVRRRGQEARLRCSPMKGHSHVYWYRQLPEEGLKFMVYLQKENIIDESGMPKERFSAEFPKEGPSILRIQQVVRGDSAAYFCASWKARGIYGYTFGSGTRLTVV.

This clonotype was observed at least ten times. V is TRBV7-2 and J is TRBJ2-5; 7 positions match TRBD2. The CDR3 consists of 15 residues. The V and J ends lost 5 bases and 4 bases, in that order; junction bases with no gene match: 10. Looked up from germline, CDR1 is SGHTA and CDR2 is FQGNSA. CDR3 sequence: CASSPYGGGGETQYF. The CDR3 coding sequence is TGTGCCAGCAGCCCGTACGGCGGGGGAGGAGAGACCCAGTACTTC.

This clonotype was observed many times. The rearrangement uses TRBV7-2 and TRBJ2-1, with 13 bases identical to TRBD2. The trim removed 5 bases at V and 9 bases at J, leaving 7 bases unmatched. The CDR3 extends over 15 amino acids. Per germline, CDR1 SGHTA and CDR2 FQGNSA. The CDR3 is CASSPPGLAGSEQFF. CDR3 bases: TGTGCCAGCAGCCCTCCGGGACTAGCGGGATCTGAGCAGTTCTTC.

A word on this clonotype: A much larger clonotype is one base distant, so this may be a read error. The genes are TRBV5-1 and TRBJ2-4, with D maybe TRBD2 (7 bases). This CDR3 is 13 amino acids long. In germline, CDR1 is SGHRS, CDR2 YFSETQ. The chain's CDR3 is CASSFAGADEQSF. Written as DNA, the CDR3 is TGCGCCAGCAGCTTTGCGGGGGCCGATGAGCAGTCCTTC.

Comment on this clonotype: A much larger clone lies one base from this, so it may be a read error. V is TRBV12-5 and J is TRBJ1-2, with no clear D. Germline CDR1 and CDR2: LGHNT and FRNRAP. With 6 bases removed from V and 4 bases from J, the gap between germline ends came to 9 bases. This CDR3 region has 12 residues. The CDR3 here is CASGLVGYGYTF. The CDR3 coding sequence is TGTGCTAGTGGCCTGGTTGGCTATGGCTACACCTTC. Using reference TRBV12-5 and TRBJ1-2 for the parts outside the CDR3, the full variable domain is DARVTQTPRHKVTEMGQEVTMRCQPILGHNTVFWYRQTMMQGLELLAYFRNRAPLDDSGMPKDRFSAEMPDATLATLKIQPSEPRDSAVYFCASGLVGYGYTFGSGTRLTVV.

A remark on this clonotype: This may arise from a read error, as a much more abundant clone is one base away. The chain combines TRBV18 with TRBJ1-4; 8 bases fit TRBD1. The junction had 5 bases not matched to a gene; V was cut back by 1 base and J by 7 bases. Germline-derived CDR1 and CDR2 are KGHSH and LQKENI. This CDR3 has 15 amino acids. CDR3 residues: CASSPRGQEGEKLFF. CDR3 in DNA: TGTGCCAGCTCACCACGGGGACAGGAGGGTGAAAAACTGTTTTTT.

This clonotype was observed many times. J is TRBJ1-1 and V is TRBV6-5; the D is unclear. The V end was cut by 0 bases, the J end by 4 bases, with 6 bases between. CDR3 length: 13 amino acids. Germline CDR1 is MNHEY and CDR2 is SVGAGI. CDR3 in DNA: TGTGCCAGCAGTTACTCACAGATCACTGAAGCTTTCTTT. Its protein is CASSYSQITEAFF.

This clonotype occurred many times. This rearrangement joins TRBV28 to TRBJ2-1, with no clear D. V gave up 2 bases and J gave up 8 bases, with 16 bases separating them. CDR1 and CDR2 from the germline V gene are MDHEN and SYDVKM. The CDR3 has 15 residues. The CDR3 DNA sequence: TGTGCCAGCAGTTTAGGGGTACCAGCATCGGATGAGCAGTTCTTC. Translating it yields CASSLGVPASDEQFF.

This clonotype was detected only a few times. This sequence joins TRBV5-5 and TRBJ2-7, with 7 bases lining up with TRBD1. CDR1 is SGHKS, CDR2 YYEKEE, per germline (reference sequence). The CDR3 has 15 residues. The V and J ends lost 4 bases and 0 bases, in that order; junction bases with no gene match: 7. This chain's CDR3 is CASSATGTVSYEQYF. Here the CDR3 DNA reads TGTGCCAGCAGCGCAACCGGGACAGTCTCCTACGAGCAGTACTTC.

This clonotype showed up many times. The genes are TRBV9 and TRBJ1-6; D unresolved. The V end was cut by 3 bases, the J end by 5 bases, with 3 bases between. This CDR3 has 12 amino acids. Germline values: CDR1 SGDLS, CDR2 YYNGEE. The CDR3 nucleotides read TGTGCCAGCAGCGGTAATAATTCACCCCTCCACTTT. Translating it yields CASSGNNSPLHF.